Listed here are 5 T cell receptor beta chains from one sample, sequenced in a study of blood T cell repertoires in COVID-19. Sequenced by immunoSEQ multiplex PCR; TCRdb stores in-frame clones only, minus some. This sample has 130,000 to 150,000 clones, with around 80% found just once. Sequenced material: peripheral blood. These receptors were taken from a man between 65 and 85 years old who had recovered from COVID-19.

V gene TRBV5-4 combines with J gene TRBJ2-3; TRBD1 agrees at 7 bases. The CDR3 consists of 17 residues. The germline CDR1 and CDR2 sequences are SGHNT and YYREEE (reference sequence). Losses at the gene ends were 4 bases for V and 0 bases for J; bases not matched to a gene: 11. CDR3 amino acids: CASSPLTGTASTDTQYF. DNA of the CDR3: TGTGCCAGCAGCCCCTTAACCGGGACAGCGAGCACAGATACGCAGTATTTT. Variable domain in full (rest from reference TRBV5-4 and TRBJ2-3): ETGVTQSPTHLIKTRGQQVTLRCSSQSGHNTVSWYQQALGQGPQFIFQYYREEENGRGNFPPRFSGLQFPNYSSELNVNALELDDSALYLCASSPLTGTASTDTQYFGPGTRLTVL.

The chain combines TRBV9 with TRBJ1-2, with a weak D call TRBD1 (5 bases). V lost 0 bases, J lost 4 bases, and 16 bases lay in between. The CDR3 loop spans 16 amino acids. Germline loops: CDR1 SGDLS, CDR2 YYNGEE. The CDR3: CASSVGGTGRFYGYTF. CDR3 sequence (DNA): TGTGCCAGCAGCGTAGGGGGGACCGGGAGGTTCTATGGCTACACCTTC. The full variable domain, with the rest looked up from reference TRBV9 and TRBJ1-2, is DSGVTQTPKHLITATGQRVTLRCSPRSGDLSVYWYQQSLDQGLQFLIQYYNGEERAKGNILERFSAQQFPDLHSELNLSSLELGDSALYFCASSVGGTGRFYGYTFGSGTRLTVV.

The gene calls are TRBV7-9 and TRBJ2-7; 7 positions match TRBD2. This CDR3 has 19 amino acids. The V and J ends lost 4 bases and 2 bases, in that order; junction bases with no gene match: 20. Germline V gene lookup returns CDR1 SEHNR and CDR2 FQNEAQ (reference sequence). The CDR3 region is CASSSLLGREPLKPYEQYF. The CDR3, as DNA: TGTGCCAGCAGCTCCCTATTGGGGCGGGAGCCCCTGAAGCCCTACGAGCAGTACTTC.

The chain carries TRBV4-1 and TRBJ2-2; 12 nucleotides line up with TRBD1. This CDR3 spans 15 amino acids. V dropped 6 bases and J dropped 7; count of bases not matched to a gene: 6. The V gene's germline CDR1 is MGHRA and CDR2 YSYEKL. The CDR3 loop reads CASRPGQGAVGELFF. The DNA for the CDR3 is TGCGCCAGCAGACCGGGACAGGGGGCTGTCGGGGAGCTGTTTTTT.

This clone was counted a few times. The chain has TRBV10-3 and TRBJ2-7, with no clear D. CDR1 and CDR2 (germline): ENHRY, SYGVKD. V shed 0 bases and J shed 4 bases, with 16 bases lying between them. CDR3 size: 16 residues. This CDR3 is CAISESQLLLRYEQYF. CDR3 DNA: TGTGCCATCAGTGAGTCTCAGCTTCTGTTGCGGTACGAGCAGTACTTC.